The next 12 T cell receptor beta chains were all read from a single sample in a study of T cells in Graves' hyperthyroidism and ophthalmopathy. Authors of the study amplified TCR beta CDR3 regions from RNA transcripts. An initial round of RT-PCR targeting the TCR CDR3 relied on the HTBI primer set. TCRdb called the multiplex PCR reads again in MiXCR, with one record for every CDR3 protein. The sample records 500,000 to 750,000 distinct CDR3 sequences, under 60% being singletons. The specimen was peripheral blood or thyroid tissue (not recorded which). The receptors stem from a woman aged 18-30 years with Graves' hyperthyroidism.

Ten or more counts support this clonotype. J is TRBJ1-1 and V is TRBV6-5, with no clear D. There are 13 residues in the CDR3. Germline V gives CDR1 MNHEY, CDR2 SVGAGI. V was clipped by 0 bases and J by 4 bases, with 6 bases between them. CDR3 amino acids: CASSYSARTEAFF. CDR3 DNA: TGTGCCAGCAGTTACTCCGCCCGCACTGAAGCTTTCTTT.

The CDR3 region is CSASLGLAGQGSSYEQYF. The CDR3 nucleotides are TGCAGTGCTAGCCTGGGGCTAGCGGGACAAGGGTCCTCTTACGAGCAGTACTTC. The V gene is TRBV20-1, the J gene TRBJ2-7; 9 bases agree with TRBD2. This CDR3 is 18 amino acids long. V lost 3 bases and J lost 4; bases outside the gene matches: 19. The germline V gene has CDR1 DFQATT and CDR2 SNEGSKA (reference sequence).

A remark on this clonotype: A read error is likely, as this CDR3 ends without the conserved phenylalanine or tryptophan. The rearrangement joins TRBV10-3 to TRBJ2-7; tentative D call: TRBD2 (6 bases). V lost 10 bases, J lost 2 bases, and 21 bases lay in between. The CDR3 extends over 15 amino acids. Germline CDR1 reads ENHRY; CDR2 reads SYGVKD. CDR3 residues: CATSSPAAGTYEQYL. For the CDR3, the DNA is TGTGCCACCAGCTCTCCGGCGGCGGGAACCTACGAGCAGTACCTC.

This clonotype showed up just once. The rearrangement links TRBV7-2 to TRBJ1-2; D gene uncertain. Germline CDR1 and CDR2: SGHTA and FQGNSA. The CDR3 runs to 16 residues. Trimming shortened V by 5 bases and J by 7 bases, and 23 bases separated the two germline ends. Here the CDR3 DNA reads TGTGCCAGCAGCCCAATTGGTCAAACCCAAGGAGGTGGCTACACCTTC. It yields the protein CASSPIGQTQGGGYTF. Based on the CDR3 plus reference TRBV7-2 and TRBJ1-2, the full variable domain is GAGVSQSPSNKVTEKGKDVELRCDPISGHTALYWYRQSLGQGLEFLIYFQGNSAPDKSGLPSDRFSAERTGGSVSTLTIQRTQQEDSAVYLCASSPIGQTQGGGYTFGSGTRLTVV.

This clonotype has a handful of counts. The rearrangement joins TRBV24-1 to TRBJ2-1; no clear D gene. Germline V lookup: CDR1 KGHDR, CDR2 SFDVKD. This CDR3 is 15 amino acids long. The V end lost 0 bases, the J end lost 2 bases, and 7 bases lay between the germline ends. This CDR3 reads CATSDLGVAYNEQFF. The CDR3, as DNA: TGTGCCACCAGTGATTTGGGCGTTGCCTACAATGAGCAGTTCTTC.

The sample holds many counts of this clonotype. The gene calls are TRBV13 and TRBJ2-6; D remains unclear. The CDR3 is 15 amino acids. Germline V gene data show CDR1 as PRHDT and CDR2 as FYEKMQ (reference sequence). V gave up 5 bases and J gave up 1 base, with 9 bases separating them. CDR3: CASSQGLSGANVLTF. The CDR3, as DNA: TGTGCCAGCAGCCAAGGTTTATCTGGGGCCAACGTCCTGACTTTC.

This rearrangement joins TRBV29-1 to TRBJ1-2, with TRBD1 identical over 7 bases. V was pared by 6 bases and J by 4 bases, with 8 bases of the junction left unmatched. CDR3 length: 13 residues. Per the germline V gene, CDR1 is SQVTM and CDR2 is ANQGSEA. The CDR3: CSVTTGQTYGYTF. The CDR3 region has the DNA TGCAGCGTAACGACAGGGCAGACCTATGGCTACACCTTC.

This clonotype was counted many times. The chain carries TRBV4-1 and TRBJ2-7, with 7 bases that match TRBD1. V was pared by 4 bases and J by 8 bases, with 11 bases of the junction left unmatched. The CDR3 has 14 residues. The germline V gene has CDR1 MGHRA and CDR2 YSYEKL. The CDR3: CASSPLNVGGKQYF. In DNA form, the CDR3 reads TGCGCCAGCAGCCCCTTGAATGTAGGGGGCAAGCAGTACTTC.

The chain uses TRBV4-3 and TRBJ2-2; D not resolved. Per germline, CDR1 LGHNA and CDR2 YSLEER. This CDR3 region has 19 residues. V lost 2 bases, J lost 6 bases, and 25 bases lay in between. The CDR3 DNA reads as TGCGCCAGCAGCCAACCGAGTGGGGATGAAGCTGGTCCCCCCGGGGAGCTGTTTTTT. Amino acids: CASSQPSGDEAGPPGELFF.

This CDR3 is CASRGQFYTDTQYF. DNA for the CDR3: TGCGCCAGCAGAGGACAGTTTTATACAGATACGCAGTATTTT. The chain links TRBV10-2 to TRBJ2-3; a possible D gene is TRBD1 (6 bases). CDR3 size: 14 residues. V lost 6 bases, J lost 3 bases, and 13 bases lay in between. From germline, CDR1 is WSHSY and CDR2 SAAADI.

This clonotype was detected many times. This sequence joins TRBV6-6 and TRBJ1-6, with 9 nucleotides matching TRBD1. The CDR3 has 15 amino acids. CDR1 is MNHNY, CDR2 SVGAGI, per germline (reference sequence). The V gene end was trimmed by 5 bases and the J gene end by 8 bases; junction bases not matched to a gene: 7. This chain's CDR3 is CASSRSTGGDSPLHF. The CDR3, as DNA: TGTGCCAGCAGTCGTTCAACAGGGGGCGATTCACCCCTCCACTTT.

The rearrangement joins TRBV7-2 to TRBJ2-3; D remains unclear. V was clipped by 5 bases and J by 0 bases, with 12 bases between them. The germline CDR1 and CDR2 sequences are SGHTA and FQGNSA. This CDR3 comprises 15 residues. The chain's CDR3 is CASSESRISTDTQYF. The CDR3, as DNA: TGTGCCAGCAGCGAAAGCCGGATTAGCACAGATACGCAGTATTTT.